This note documents a single TCR beta chain sequence. Only in-frame clones appear in the TCRdb table, and some are missing; sequencing was by immunoSEQ multiplex PCR. Of 52,000 or so clones detected, roughly 54% appear once; the ten largest clones hold under 30%. These data come from a study of cytotoxic CD8 clonotypes in ibrutinib-treated CLL. The CDR3 loop spans 17 amino acids. V lost 2 bases and J lost 0, with 11 bases in between. CDR1 MNHNS and CDR2 SASEGT come from the germline V gene. The receptor was isolated from a human donor with chronic lymphocytic leukemia. V is TRBV6-1 and J is TRBJ1-6; D unclear. This material consisted of PBMCs, taken at disease progression, from a patient treated with ibrutinib. CDR3 nucleotide sequence: TGTGCCAGCAGTGAACTGGGATATAGCTCCTATAATTCACCCCTCCACTTT. It is translated as CASSELGYSSYNSPLHF.